This T cell receptor beta chain was recovered during a study of T cell responses to AZD1222 COVID-19 vaccine. Study background: Pooled samples include second doses given at about 4 or 12 weeks.

Of note for this clone: What it binds is unknown.

The V and J ends lost 0 bases and 0 bases respectively, with 6 bases between them. Per germline, CDR1 SGHRS and CDR2 YFSETQ. The CDR3 loop spans 14 amino acids. Study results and limitations: Spike was spanned by vaccine-associated CD4 TCRs, which were dominant at 160-218 and 743-854. Two doses of AZD1222 preceded a rise in Spike-specific TCR breadth and depth. None of the repertoires were sampled until the peak T cell response had passed.

Sequencing was performed with immunoSEQ multiplex PCR; in TCRdb, only in-frame clones are kept and a portion is missing. The repertoire consists of some 120,000 clones, with approximately 86% occurring once and the leading ten covering less than 8%. The specimen was peripheral blood, collected on day 0 of AZD1222 vaccination. The clonotype was recovered from an adult in good health. V usage is TRBV5-1 and J usage is TRBJ1-1, with D unresolved. The CDR3 protein is CASSLGGLNTEAFF. The CDR3 DNA sequence: TGCGCCAGCAGCTTGGGAGGGCTGAACACTGAAGCTTTCTTT.